This TCR beta chain was captured by sequencing in a study of cytomegalovirus exposure and HLA in healthy donors. The ends lost 1 base at V and 0 bases at J; junction bases unmatched: 7. Germline CDR1 and CDR2: LNHDA and SQIVND (reference sequence). This CDR3 spans 19 amino acids. Researchers ran the PCR with 60 Vbeta and 13 Jbeta primers. Only in-frame clones appear in the TCRdb table, and some are missing; sequencing was by immunoSEQ multiplex PCR. This sample has fewer than 250,000 clones, with 70% to 75% found just once. J is TRBJ2-7 and V is TRBV19, with 15 nucleotides matching TRBD2. Input material: PBMCs. This sequence was found in a woman aged 25 to 39 in good health and CMV-seropositive. CDR3: CASSIGGLAGGQSSYEQYF. The CDR3 DNA reads as TGTGCCAGTAGTATAGGGGGACTAGCGGGAGGACAGAGCTCCTACGAGCAGTACTTC.